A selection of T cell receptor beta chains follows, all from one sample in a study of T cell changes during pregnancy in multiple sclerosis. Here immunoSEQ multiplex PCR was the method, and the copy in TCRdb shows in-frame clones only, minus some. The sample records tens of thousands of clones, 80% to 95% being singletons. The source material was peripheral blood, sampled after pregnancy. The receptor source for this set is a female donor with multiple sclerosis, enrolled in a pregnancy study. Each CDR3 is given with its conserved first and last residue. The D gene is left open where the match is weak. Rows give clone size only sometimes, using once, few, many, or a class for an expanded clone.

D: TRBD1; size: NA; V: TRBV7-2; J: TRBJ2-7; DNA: TGTGCCAGCAGCCCCCGGACAGGGCCGGCCTACGAGCAGTACTTC; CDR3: CASSPRTGPAYEQYF
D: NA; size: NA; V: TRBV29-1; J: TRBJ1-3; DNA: TGCAGCGCCCGGGCAGGGGCCGGAAACACCATATATTTT; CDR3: CSARAGAGNTIYF
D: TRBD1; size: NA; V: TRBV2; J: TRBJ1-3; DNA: TGTGCCAGCAGAGGTACCGGGACAGCTGGAAACACCATATATTTT; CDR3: CASRGTGTAGNTIYF
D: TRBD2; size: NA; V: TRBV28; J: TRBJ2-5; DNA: TGTGCCAGCACTCCCGGGGGGGCGGGAGCAGAGACCCAGTACTTC; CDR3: CASTPGGAGAETQYF
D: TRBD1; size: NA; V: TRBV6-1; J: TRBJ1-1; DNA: TGTGCCAGCAGCCGAACTACAGGGGGCACTGAAGCTTTCTTT; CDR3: CASSRTTGGTEAFF
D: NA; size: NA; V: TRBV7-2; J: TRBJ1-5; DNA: TGTGCCAGCAGCTTGTCGGGACACCTCAATCAGCCCCAGCATTTT; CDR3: CASSLSGHLNQPQHF
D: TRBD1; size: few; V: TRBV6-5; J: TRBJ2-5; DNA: TGTGCCAGCAGAGGACAGGGGGAGACCCAGTACTTC; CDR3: CASRGQGETQYF
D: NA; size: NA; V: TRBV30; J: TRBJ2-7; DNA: TGTGCCTGGAGGGGTAACGGACTGACATACGAGCAGTACTTC; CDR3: CAWRGNGLTYEQYF
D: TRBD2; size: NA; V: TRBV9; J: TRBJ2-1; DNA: TGTGCCAGCACGAGACTAGCGGGAGGGACCCACAATGAGCAGTTCTTC; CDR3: CASTRLAGGTHNEQFF
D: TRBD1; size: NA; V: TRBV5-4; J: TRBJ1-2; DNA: TGTGCCAGCAGCTTGAAGGGGGCATGGGGCTACACCTTC; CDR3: CASSLKGAWGYTF
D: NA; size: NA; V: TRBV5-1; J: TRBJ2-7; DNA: TGCGCCAGCAGCTTGGCTCCCGGGGAACCTTACGAGCAGTACTTC; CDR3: CASSLAPGEPYEQYF
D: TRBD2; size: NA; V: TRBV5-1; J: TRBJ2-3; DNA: TGCGCCAGCGCCTCCGGGACTAGTACAGATACGCAGTATTTT; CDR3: CASASGTSTDTQYF
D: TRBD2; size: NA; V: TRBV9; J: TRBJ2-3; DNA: TGTGCCAGCAGCGCCGCACTAGCGGGGGTGGCAGATACGCAGTATTTT; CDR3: CASSAALAGVADTQYF
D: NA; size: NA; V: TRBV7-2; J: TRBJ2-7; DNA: TGTGCCAGCAGGAGAGCGGGCGGCCCGATCGAGCAGTACTTC; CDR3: CASRRAGGPIEQYF
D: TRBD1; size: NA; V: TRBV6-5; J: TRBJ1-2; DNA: TGTGCCAGCAGTTACGACAGGGGGAGCTATGGCTACACCTTC; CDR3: CASSYDRGSYGYTF
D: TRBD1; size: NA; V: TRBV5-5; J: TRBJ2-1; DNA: TGTGCCAGCAGCCTGACCGGGACAGGGAACAATGAGCAGTTCTTC; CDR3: CASSLTGTGNNEQFF
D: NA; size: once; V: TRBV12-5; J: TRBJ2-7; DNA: TGTGCTAGTGGTTCATTGTACGAGCAGTACTTC; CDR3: CASGSLYEQYF
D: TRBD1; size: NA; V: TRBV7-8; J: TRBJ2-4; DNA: TGTGCCAGCAGCCCGGACAGGGTAATTGCCAAAAACATTCAGTACTTC; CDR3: CASSPDRVIAKNIQYF
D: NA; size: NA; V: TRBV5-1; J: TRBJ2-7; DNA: TGCGCCAGCAGCTTGGGGGCTGGGGCAAACCACGAGCAGTACTTC; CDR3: CASSLGAGANHEQYF
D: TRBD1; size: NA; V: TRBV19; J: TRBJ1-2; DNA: TGTGCCAGTAGTAGACGCCCGGGACAGGGAAATGGCTACACCTTC; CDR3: CASSRRPGQGNGYTF
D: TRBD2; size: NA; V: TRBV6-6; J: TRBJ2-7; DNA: TGTGCCAGCAGTTATGAGCGGGGGACCTACGAGCAGTACTTC; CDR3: CASSYERGTYEQYF
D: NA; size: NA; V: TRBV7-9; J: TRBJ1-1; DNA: TGTGCCAGCAGCTTAGCCGGGGAAGCTTTCTTT; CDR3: CASSLAGEAFF
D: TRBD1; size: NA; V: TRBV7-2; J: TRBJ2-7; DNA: TGTGCCAGCAGCCAAGACAGGGGGCGAAGCAACTACGAGCAGTACTTC; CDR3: CASSQDRGRSNYEQYF
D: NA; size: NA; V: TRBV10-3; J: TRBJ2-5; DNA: TGTGCCATCAGTGAGTCGAAAGGCCAGGGGATCGAGACCCAGTACTTC; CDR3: CAISESKGQGIETQYF
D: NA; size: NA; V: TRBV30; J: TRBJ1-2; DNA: TGTGCCTGGAGTGTCGGTATTTATGGCTACACCTTC; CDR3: CAWSVGIYGYTF
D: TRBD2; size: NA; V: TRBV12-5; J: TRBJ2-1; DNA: TGTGCTAGTGGTTGGGACCCTGGGGCTAGCGGGGGGGCCCATGAGCAGTTCTTC; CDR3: CASGWDPGASGGAHEQFF
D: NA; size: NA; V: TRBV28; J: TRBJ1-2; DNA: TGTGCCAGCAGGGAAGGAGGCCAGGGCTACACCTTC; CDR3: CASREGGQGYTF
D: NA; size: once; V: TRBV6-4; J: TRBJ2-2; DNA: TGTGCCAGCAGCGGTGGGGAGGCGGGCACCGGGGAGCTGTTTTTT; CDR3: CASSGGEAGTGELFF
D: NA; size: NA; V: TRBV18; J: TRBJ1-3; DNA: TGTGCCAGCCCATCCCAGGGCTCTGGAAACACCATATATTTT; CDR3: CASPSQGSGNTIYF
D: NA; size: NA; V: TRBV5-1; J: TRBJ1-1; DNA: TGCGCCAGCAGCTTGGCCACAGGGAGGGAGTCTGAAGCTTTCTTT; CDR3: CASSLATGRESEAFF
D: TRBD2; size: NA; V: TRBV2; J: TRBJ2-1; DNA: TGTGCCAGCAGTGAAGGTTTTGAAACTAGCGGAAACAATGAGCAGTTCTTC; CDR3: CASSEGFETSGNNEQFF
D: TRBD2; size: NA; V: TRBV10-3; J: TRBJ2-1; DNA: TGTGCCATCAGTGAGCTAGCGGGGGAGAATGAGCAGTTCTTC; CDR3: CAISELAGENEQFF
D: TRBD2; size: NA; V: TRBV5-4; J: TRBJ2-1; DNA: TGTGCCAGCACCCGGGGGGTTAATTACAATGAGCAGTTCTTC; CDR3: CASTRGVNYNEQFF
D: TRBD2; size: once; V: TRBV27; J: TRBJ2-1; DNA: TGTGCCACAGACGATGCCGGTAGCGGGGGGCGGGGTGAGCAGTTCTTC; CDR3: CATDDAGSGGRGEQFF
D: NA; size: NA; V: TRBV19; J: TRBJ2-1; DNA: TGTGCCAGTAGTACGGGTTTCCGGAGCTCCTACAATGAGCAGTTCTTC; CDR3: CASSTGFRSSYNEQFF
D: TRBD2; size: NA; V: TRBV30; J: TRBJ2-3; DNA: TGTGCCTGGAAGGCACTAGCGGGAGACGCAGATACGCAGTATTTT; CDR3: CAWKALAGDADTQYF
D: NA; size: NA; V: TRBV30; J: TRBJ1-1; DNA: TGTGCCTCGCGGGGGACTGAAGCTTTCTTT; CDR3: CASRGTEAFF
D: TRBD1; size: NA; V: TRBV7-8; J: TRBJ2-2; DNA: TGTGCCAGCAGCTTAATACAGGGGGCCCACGGGGAGCTGTTTTTT; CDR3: CASSLIQGAHGELFF
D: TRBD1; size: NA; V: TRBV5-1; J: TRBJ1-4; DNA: TGCGCCAGCAGCCCGGGACAGGTTAATGAAAAACTGTTTTTT; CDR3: CASSPGQVNEKLFF